These 16 T cell receptor beta chains share one sample of origin, sequenced in a study of cytomegalovirus exposure and HLA in healthy donors. 13 Jbeta primers and 60 Vbeta primers were used for the PCR. Assay used: immunoSEQ multiplex PCR; TCRdb lists only in-frame clones, some missing. This sample has over 100,000 clones, with roughly 65% found just once. Source material: PBMCs. These receptors came from a man between 40 and 49 years old in good health and CMV-seropositive.

This clone was seen only a few times. The chain uses TRBV27 and TRBJ2-3; TRBD1 matches at 9 bases. The CDR3 runs to 15 residues. Germline-derived CDR1 and CDR2 are MNHEY and SMNVEV (reference sequence). Unmatched junction bases numbered 3, after V lost 3 bases and J lost 2 bases. The CDR3 protein is CASSFRDRATDTQYF. CDR3 coding DNA: TGTGCCAGCAGTTTCCGGGACAGGGCCACAGATACGCAGTATTTT.

The chain employs TRBV28 and TRBJ2-7; a weak D match, TRBD1 (5 bases). CDR1 and CDR2 (germline): MDHEN, SYDVKM. The V and J ends lost 8 bases and 7 bases respectively, with 24 bases between them. The CDR3 totals 15 residues. The CDR3 nucleotides are TGTGCCAGCCTCTCGGCGGATCGGACACCGGTTGAGCAGTACTTC. Protein: CASLSADRTPVEQYF.

This chain links TRBV2 with TRBJ2-7; 13 bases fit TRBD2. There are 14 residues in the CDR3. The ends lost 7 bases at V and 7 bases at J; junction bases unmatched: 7. The germline V gene encodes CDR1 SNHLY and CDR2 FYNNEI. The CDR3 region is CASTRLAGGLEQYF. CDR3 coding DNA: TGTGCCAGCACTCGACTAGCGGGAGGACTGGAGCAGTACTTC.

The chain employs TRBV27 and TRBJ2-1; 9 positions match TRBD2. Germline CDR1 is MNHEY and CDR2 is SMNVEV (reference sequence). V dropped 10 bases and J dropped 2; count of bases not matched to a gene: 9. The CDR3 loop spans 15 amino acids. The CDR3 is CATRRASGAYNEQFF. DNA for the CDR3: TGTGCCACCCGTCGGGCTAGCGGGGCCTACAATGAGCAGTTCTTC.

V and J are TRBV7-9 and TRBJ1-4; weak D call: TRBD1 (5 bases). Per the germline V gene, CDR1 is SEHNR and CDR2 is FQNEAQ (reference sequence). The CDR3 sequence is 16 residues long. Deletions cut 5 bases from V and 6 bases from J, with 19 bases between. CDR3 in DNA: TGTGCCAGCAGCGATAGTGGGGCACTGGGCGATGAAAAACTGTTTTTT. Translating it yields CASSDSGALGDEKLFF.

The chain links TRBV9 to TRBJ2-5, with D possibly TRBD2 on 5 matching bases. Germline CDR1 and CDR2: SGDLS and YYNGEE. This CDR3 is 14 amino acids long. V was pared by 2 bases and J by 5 bases, with 13 bases between. CDR3 protein: CASSVRASLETQYF. CDR3 bases: TGTGCCAGCAGCGTCCGGGCTAGCTTGGAGACCCAGTACTTC.

This clone showed up just a few times. The chain joins TRBV4-3 to TRBJ2-1, with D possibly matching TRBD2 (6 bases). The V end lost 1 base, the J end lost 6 bases, and 10 bases lay between the germline ends. The CDR3 loop spans 14 amino acids. Germline CDR1 and CDR2: LGHNA and YSLEER. The CDR3, as DNA: TGCGCCAGCAGCCAAGTCGGGGGTACCAATGAGCAGTTCTTC. Protein product: CASSQVGGTNEQFF.

The rearrangement uses TRBV7-9 and TRBJ2-7, with D unclear. From germline, CDR1 is SEHNR and CDR2 FQNEAQ (reference sequence). The germline V and J ends were trimmed by 5 bases and 4 bases, with 12 bases remaining between them. There are 13 residues in the CDR3. The CDR3 sequence: CASSPTLPYEQYF. CDR3 in DNA: TGTGCCAGCAGCCCCACTCTCCCGTACGAGCAGTACTTC.

This chain connects TRBV18 to TRBJ1-2; D uncertain. Germline V lookup: CDR1 KGHSH, CDR2 LQKENI. The CDR3 has 15 residues. V lost 1 base and J 0 bases, leaving 9 bases between the germline ends. In DNA, the CDR3 is TGTGCCAGCTCACCACTCGGCGGGTCTAACTATGGCTACACCTTC. Amino acid sequence: CASSPLGGSNYGYTF.

This rearrangement joins TRBV19 to TRBJ2-1, with 8 nucleotides matching TRBD2. The CDR3 covers 17 residues. Germline V gene sequence: CDR1 LNHDA, CDR2 SQIVND (reference sequence). Losses at the gene ends were 1 base for V and 4 bases for J; bases not matched to a gene: 9. The CDR3 DNA reads TGTGCCAGTAGTATAGGCCCGGTAGCGGGGCATTACAATGAGCAGTTCTTC. Protein: CASSIGPVAGHYNEQFF.

This sequence joins TRBV9 and TRBJ2-5; TRBD2 matches at 7 bases. V lost 0 bases and J lost 5; bases outside the gene matches: 13. The CDR3 spans 17 residues. The V gene's germline CDR1 is SGDLS and CDR2 YYNGEE. The CDR3 DNA is TGTGCCAGCAGCGTAGAGGGGTGGGGGGGGACTCTGGAGACCCAGTACTTC. Translating it yields CASSVEGWGGTLETQYF. Supplemented by reference TRBV9 and TRBJ2-5, the full variable domain reads DSGVTQTPKHLITATGQRVTLRCSPRSGDLSVYWYQQSLDQGLQFLIQYYNGEERAKGNILERFSAQQFPDLHSELNLSSLELGDSALYFCASSVEGWGGTLETQYFGPGTRLLVL.

This chain links TRBV30 with TRBJ2-1; D unresolved. The CDR3 loop spans 12 amino acids. CDR1 is GTSNPN, CDR2 SVGIG, per germline (reference sequence). Trimming took 2 bases from V and 9 from J, leaving 11 bases between them. The CDR3 sequence is CAWSPTRSEQFF. The CDR3 DNA reads TGTGCCTGGAGTCCCACCCGCAGTGAGCAGTTCTTC.

V and J are TRBV19 and TRBJ2-7; no firm D call. This CDR3 has 15 amino acids. V was shortened by 3 bases and J by 0 bases, with 12 bases between the two germline ends. Germline loops: CDR1 LNHDA, CDR2 SQIVND (reference sequence). CDR3 sequence reads: CASSIQAALSYEQYF. CDR3 sequence (DNA): TGTGCCAGTAGTATCCAGGCCGCCCTCTCCTACGAGCAGTACTTC.

The V and J genes are TRBV6-5 and TRBJ1-2, with D maybe TRBD1 (6 bases). Trimming left V 2 bases short and J 4 bases short, with 11 bases between. The CDR3 has 14 residues. Germline-derived CDR1 and CDR2 are MNHEY and SVGAGI. CDR3 residues: CASSYGQISYGYTF. The DNA of the CDR3 is TGTGCCAGCAGTTACGGACAGATATCCTATGGCTACACCTTC.

The chain recombines TRBV11-2 with TRBJ2-5, with TRBD1 identical over 7 bases. Losses at the gene ends were 3 bases for V and 5 bases for J; bases not matched to a gene: 3. Germline lookup yields CDR1 SGHAT and CDR2 FQNNGV. CDR3 length equals 13 residues. The CDR3 region is CASSFTGEETQYF. The DNA of the CDR3 is TGTGCCAGCAGCTTCACAGGGGAGGAGACCCAGTACTTC.

This clone was detected a few times. The CDR3, as DNA: TGTGCCAGCAGTAACGGGGGGTCCGGGCGCTACGAGCAGTACTTC. It yields the protein CASSNGGSGRYEQYF. The chain carries TRBV28 and TRBJ2-7, with TRBD2 identical over 7 bases. This CDR3 region has 15 residues. The germline gives CDR1 MDHEN, CDR2 SYDVKM. With 5 bases clipped from V and 3 bases from J, the junction kept 10 bases outside the gene matches. Drawing the rest from reference TRBV28 and TRBJ2-7, the complete variable domain is DVKVTQSSRYLVKRTGEKVFLECVQDMDHENMFWYRQDPGLGLRLIYFSYDVKMKEKGDIPEGYSVSREKKERFSLILESASTNQTSMYLCASSNGGSGRYEQYFGPGTRLTVT.